These T cell receptor beta chains were read from a single sample in a study of cytomegalovirus exposure and HLA in healthy donors. Profiled with immunoSEQ multiplex PCR; TCRdb holds only in-frame clones, not every one. The sample carries some 120,000 clones, about two thirds recorded once. Specimen: PBMCs. The receptors stem from a man aged 25-40 years in good health and CMV-seropositive. CDR3s include the opening cysteine and the closing phenylalanine or tryptophan. Each record gives: D gene, J gene, clone size, V gene, CDR3 protein, CDR3 DNA. A D gene is named only where the DNA matches it firmly. A clone size is listed for some rows: how often the clone was seen (once, few, many), or a class if it is expanded.

d_call: -; j_call: TRBJ1-1; clone_size: -; v_call: TRBV10-3; cdr3_aa: CAISDDLGANTEAFF; cdr3_nt: TGTGCCATCAGTGATGATTTGGGGGCGAACACTGAAGCTTTCTTT
d_call: TRBD2; j_call: TRBJ2-5; clone_size: -; v_call: TRBV25-1; cdr3_aa: CASSPSGRETQYF; cdr3_nt: TGTGCCAGCAGTCCAAGCGGGAGAGAGACCCAGTACTTC
d_call: -; j_call: TRBJ2-1; clone_size: -; v_call: TRBV5-1; cdr3_aa: CASSGGSSYNEQFF; cdr3_nt: TGCGCCAGCAGCGGGGGGAGCTCCTACAATGAGCAGTTCTTC
d_call: TRBD1; j_call: TRBJ2-2; clone_size: -; v_call: TRBV28; cdr3_aa: CASSPPGGLGGELFF; cdr3_nt: TGTGCCAGCAGTCCCCCAGGGGGTCTAGGCGGGGAGCTGTTTTTT
d_call: TRBD1; j_call: TRBJ1-4; clone_size: -; v_call: TRBV18; cdr3_aa: CASSPPGQAEKLFF; cdr3_nt: TGTGCCAGCTCACCGCCGGGACAGGCCGAAAAACTGTTTTTT
d_call: -; j_call: TRBJ2-7; clone_size: few; v_call: TRBV5-1; cdr3_aa: CASSLAWQVEYEQYF; cdr3_nt: TGCGCCAGCAGCTTGGCCTGGCAGGTGGAATACGAGCAGTACTTC
d_call: TRBD1; j_call: TRBJ2-1; clone_size: few; v_call: TRBV5-1; cdr3_aa: CASSLGWTGRLVSDNEQFF; cdr3_nt: TGCGCCAGCAGCTTGGGATGGACAGGGAGATTAGTGAGCGACAATGAGCAGTTCTTC
d_call: -; j_call: TRBJ2-6; clone_size: -; v_call: TRBV11-1; cdr3_aa: CASSRVGGAGRAGANVLTF; cdr3_nt: TGTGCCAGCAGTCGTGTAGGGGGGGCCGGCCGTGCCGGGGCCAACGTCCTGACTTTC
d_call: -; j_call: TRBJ1-1; clone_size: -; v_call: TRBV14; cdr3_aa: CASSPSGYEAFF; cdr3_nt: TGTGCCAGCAGTCCATCGGGGTATGAGGCTTTCTTT
d_call: TRBD2; j_call: TRBJ2-3; clone_size: -; v_call: TRBV5-6; cdr3_aa: CASILGERGDTTDTQYF; cdr3_nt: TGTGCCAGCATTCTGGGTGAGCGGGGGGACACCACAGATACGCAGTATTTT
d_call: -; j_call: TRBJ2-3; clone_size: -; v_call: TRBV4-3; cdr3_aa: CASSQEAGSTDTQYF; cdr3_nt: TGCGCCAGCAGCCAGGAAGCGGGTAGCACAGATACGCAGTATTTT
d_call: TRBD1; j_call: TRBJ2-1; clone_size: -; v_call: TRBV5-8; cdr3_aa: CASSSGQVTYNEQFF; cdr3_nt: TGTGCCAGCAGCTCGGGACAGGTCACCTACAATGAGCAGTTCTTC
d_call: TRBD1; j_call: TRBJ1-2; clone_size: -; v_call: TRBV7-9; cdr3_aa: CASSQGQGTSGYTF; cdr3_nt: TGTGCCAGCAGCCAGGGACAGGGGACGAGCGGCTACACCTTC
d_call: -; j_call: TRBJ1-2; clone_size: once; v_call: TRBV5-8; cdr3_aa: CASSLVPGLGYGYTF; cdr3_nt: TGTGCCAGCAGCTTGGTTCCAGGGCTCGGCTATGGCTACACCTTC
d_call: TRBD1; j_call: TRBJ2-7; clone_size: -; v_call: TRBV10-2; cdr3_aa: CASREAGQGSYEQYF; cdr3_nt: TGCGCCAGCAGAGAAGCGGGACAGGGGTCCTACGAGCAGTACTTC
d_call: -; j_call: TRBJ1-2; clone_size: few; v_call: TRBV6-5; cdr3_aa: CASSYQGINYGYTF; cdr3_nt: TGTGCCAGCAGTTATCAGGGCATAAACTATGGCTACACCTTC
d_call: -; j_call: TRBJ2-3; clone_size: -; v_call: TRBV7-3; cdr3_aa: CASSPGGPSTDTQYF; cdr3_nt: TGTGCCAGCAGCCCCGGGGGGCCGAGCACAGATACGCAGTATTTT
d_call: -; j_call: TRBJ2-2; clone_size: -; v_call: TRBV7-2; cdr3_aa: CASSLALAGKMGNTGELFF; cdr3_nt: TGTGCCAGCAGCTTAGCTCTCGCAGGGAAAATGGGAAACACCGGGGAGCTGTTTTTT
d_call: -; j_call: TRBJ1-1; clone_size: -; v_call: TRBV7-9; cdr3_aa: CASSPNREPFF; cdr3_nt: TGTGCCAGCAGCCCCAACCGGGAGCCTTTCTTT
d_call: TRBD2; j_call: TRBJ2-3; clone_size: -; v_call: TRBV6-6; cdr3_aa: CASSPRGAGRTDTQYF; cdr3_nt: TGTGCCAGCAGTCCGCGGGGGGCCGGGAGAACAGATACGCAGTATTTT
d_call: TRBD1; j_call: TRBJ1-1; clone_size: -; v_call: TRBV9; cdr3_aa: CASSVDRGATEAFF; cdr3_nt: TGTGCCAGCAGCGTGGACAGGGGGGCCACTGAAGCTTTCTTT
d_call: TRBD2; j_call: TRBJ2-7; clone_size: -; v_call: TRBV2; cdr3_aa: CASIVAGSSYEQYF; cdr3_nt: TGTGCCAGCATCGTAGCGGGGAGCTCCTACGAGCAGTACTTC
d_call: -; j_call: TRBJ1-1; clone_size: -; v_call: TRBV11-2; cdr3_aa: CASSSQGQNTEAFF; cdr3_nt: TGTGCCAGCAGCTCCCAGGGACAGAACACTGAAGCTTTCTTT
d_call: TRBD2; j_call: TRBJ2-1; clone_size: few; v_call: TRBV7-8; cdr3_aa: CASSTREGLYNEQFF; cdr3_nt: TGTGCCAGCAGTACCCGGGAGGGCCTATACAATGAGCAGTTCTTC
d_call: -; j_call: TRBJ1-5; clone_size: -; v_call: TRBV6-4; cdr3_aa: CASSLRVVRLQPQHF; cdr3_nt: TGTGCCAGCAGTTTACGGGTAGTGCGACTTCAGCCCCAGCATTTT
d_call: -; j_call: TRBJ1-5; clone_size: -; v_call: TRBV6-6; cdr3_aa: CASSGDNQPQHF; cdr3_nt: TGTGCCAGCTCCGGGGACAACCAGCCCCAGCATTTT
d_call: TRBD1; j_call: TRBJ1-2; clone_size: few; v_call: TRBV6-5; cdr3_aa: CASSYYGTGQGYTF; cdr3_nt: TGTGCCAGCAGTTACTATGGGACAGGGCAAGGCTACACCTTC